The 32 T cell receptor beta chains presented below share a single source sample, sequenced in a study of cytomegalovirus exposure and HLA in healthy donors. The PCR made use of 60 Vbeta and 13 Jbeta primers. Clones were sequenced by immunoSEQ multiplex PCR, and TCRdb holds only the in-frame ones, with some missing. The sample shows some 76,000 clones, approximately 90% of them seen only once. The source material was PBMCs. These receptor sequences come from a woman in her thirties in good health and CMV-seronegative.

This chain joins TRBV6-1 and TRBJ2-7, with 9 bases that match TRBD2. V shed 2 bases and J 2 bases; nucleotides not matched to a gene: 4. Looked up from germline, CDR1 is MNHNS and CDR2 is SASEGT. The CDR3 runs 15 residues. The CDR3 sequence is CASSESAGGTYEQYF. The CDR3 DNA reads TGTGCCAGCAGTGAAAGTGCGGGAGGGACCTACGAGCAGTACTTC.

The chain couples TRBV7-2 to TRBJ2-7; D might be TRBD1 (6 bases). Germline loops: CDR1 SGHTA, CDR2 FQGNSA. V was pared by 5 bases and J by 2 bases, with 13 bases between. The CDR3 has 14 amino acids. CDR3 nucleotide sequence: TGTGCCAGCAGCGGCCAACAGGGCCCCTACGAGCAGTACTTC. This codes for CASSGQQGPYEQYF. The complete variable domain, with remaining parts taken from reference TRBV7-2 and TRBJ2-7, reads GAGVSQSPSNKVTEKGKDVELRCDPISGHTALYWYRQSLGQGLEFLIYFQGNSAPDKSGLPSDRFSAERTGGSVSTLTIQRTQQEDSAVYLCASSGQQGPYEQYFGPGTRLTVT.

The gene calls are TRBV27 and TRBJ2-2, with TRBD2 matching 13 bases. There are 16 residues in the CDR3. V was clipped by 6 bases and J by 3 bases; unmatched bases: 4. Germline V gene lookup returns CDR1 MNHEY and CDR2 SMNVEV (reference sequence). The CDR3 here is CASSRGLAGDTGELFF. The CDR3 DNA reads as TGTGCCAGCAGCCGAGGACTAGCGGGAGACACCGGGGAGCTGTTTTTT.

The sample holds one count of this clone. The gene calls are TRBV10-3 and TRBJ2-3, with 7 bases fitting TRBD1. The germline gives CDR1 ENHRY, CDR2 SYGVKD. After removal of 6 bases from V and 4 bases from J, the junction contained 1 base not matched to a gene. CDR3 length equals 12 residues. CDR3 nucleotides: TGTGCCATCAGGACAGGGTCAGATACGCAGTATTTT. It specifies CAIRTGSDTQYF.

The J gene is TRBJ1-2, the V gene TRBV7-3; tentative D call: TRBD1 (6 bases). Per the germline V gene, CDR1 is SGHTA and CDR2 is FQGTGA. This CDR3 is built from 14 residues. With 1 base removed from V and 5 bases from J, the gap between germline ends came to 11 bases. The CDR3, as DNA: TGTGCCAGCAGCTTAAATCCAGGGGATTATGGCTACACCTTC. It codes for CASSLNPGDYGYTF.

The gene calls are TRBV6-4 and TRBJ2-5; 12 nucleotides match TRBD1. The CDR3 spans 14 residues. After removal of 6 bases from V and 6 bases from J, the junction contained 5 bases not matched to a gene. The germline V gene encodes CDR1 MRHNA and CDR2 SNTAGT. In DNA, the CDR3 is TGTGCCAGCAGGCGGGACAGGGGGCTGAAGACCCAGTACTTC. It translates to CASRRDRGLKTQYF.

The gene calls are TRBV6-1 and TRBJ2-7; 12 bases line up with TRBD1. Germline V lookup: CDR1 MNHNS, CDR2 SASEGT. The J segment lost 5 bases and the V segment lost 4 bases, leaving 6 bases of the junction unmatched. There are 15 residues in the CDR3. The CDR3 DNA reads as TGTGCCAGCAGTGTACCGGGACAGGGGGCAGACGAGCAGTACTTC. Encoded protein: CASSVPGQGADEQYF.

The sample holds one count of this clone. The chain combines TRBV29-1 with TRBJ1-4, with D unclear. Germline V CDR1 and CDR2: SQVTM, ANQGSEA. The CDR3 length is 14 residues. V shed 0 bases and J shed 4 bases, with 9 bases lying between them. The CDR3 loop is CSVEEDSNNEKLFF. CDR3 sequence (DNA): TGCAGCGTTGAAGAAGATAGCAATAATGAAAAACTGTTTTTT. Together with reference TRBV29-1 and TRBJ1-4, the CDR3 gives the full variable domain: SAVISQKPSRDICQRGTSLTIQCQVDSQVTMMFWYRQQPGQSLTLIATANQGSEATYESGFVIDKFPISRPNLTFSTLTVSNMSPEDSSIYLCSVEEDSNNEKLFFGSGTQLSVL.

CDR3 loop: CASSRQTNAPGNTIYF. The CDR3 DNA reads as TGTGCCAGCAGTCGGCAGACTAATGCGCCTGGAAACACCATATATTTT. This chain connects TRBV28 to TRBJ1-3; D call uncertain. Germline values: CDR1 MDHEN, CDR2 SYDVKM. The CDR3 covers 16 residues. V lost 5 bases and J 2 bases, leaving 16 bases between the germline ends.

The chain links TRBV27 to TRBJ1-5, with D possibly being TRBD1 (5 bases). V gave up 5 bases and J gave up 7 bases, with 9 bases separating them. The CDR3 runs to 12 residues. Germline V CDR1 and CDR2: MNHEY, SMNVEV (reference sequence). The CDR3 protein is CASSPGGQPQHF. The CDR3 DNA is TGTGCCAGCAGTCCGGGGGGGCAGCCCCAGCATTTT.

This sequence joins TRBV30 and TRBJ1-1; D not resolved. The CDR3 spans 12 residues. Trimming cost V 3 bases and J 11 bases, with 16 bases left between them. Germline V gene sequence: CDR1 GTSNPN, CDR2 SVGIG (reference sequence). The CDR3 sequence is CAWSLATPGAFF. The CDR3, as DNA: TGTGCCTGGAGCCTGGCGACCCCGGGGGCTTTCTTT. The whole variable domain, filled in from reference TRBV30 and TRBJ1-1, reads SQTIHQWPATLVQPVGSPLSLECTVEGTSNPNLYWYRQAAGRGLQLLFYSVGIGQISSEVPQNLSASRPQDRQFILSSKKLLLSDSGFYLCAWSLATPGAFFGQGTRLTVV.

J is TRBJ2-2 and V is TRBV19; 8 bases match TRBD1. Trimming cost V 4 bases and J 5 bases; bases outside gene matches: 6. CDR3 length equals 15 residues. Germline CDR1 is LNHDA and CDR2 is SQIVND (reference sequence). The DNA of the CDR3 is TGTGCCAGTAGTACGGCAGGGGGCGCGACCGGGGAGCTGTTTTTT. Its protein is CASSTAGGATGELFF.

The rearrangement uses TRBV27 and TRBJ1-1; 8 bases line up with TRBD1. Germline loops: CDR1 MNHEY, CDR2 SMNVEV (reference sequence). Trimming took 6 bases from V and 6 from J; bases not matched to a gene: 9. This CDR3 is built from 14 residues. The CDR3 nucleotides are TGTGCCAGCAGCCCCCTTGACAGGGGTCCTGAAGCTTTCTTT. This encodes CASSPLDRGPEAFF.

The CDR3 DNA follows: TGTGCCAGCAGTAGCCGGGACTCCATATTACGGTCCTACAATGAGCAGTTCTTC. Amino acids: CASSSRDSILRSYNEQFF. The chain uses TRBV28 and TRBJ2-1, with a tentative D call TRBD2 (6 bases). With 5 bases removed from V and 1 base from J, the gap between germline ends came to 21 bases. Germline V gene data show CDR1 as MDHEN and CDR2 as SYDVKM. The CDR3 spans 18 residues.

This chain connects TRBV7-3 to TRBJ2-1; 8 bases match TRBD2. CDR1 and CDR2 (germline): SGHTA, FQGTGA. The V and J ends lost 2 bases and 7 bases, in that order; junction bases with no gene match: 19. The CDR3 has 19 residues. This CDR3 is CASSLPASGLPGEKNEQFF. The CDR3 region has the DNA TGTGCCAGCAGCTTACCCGCTAGCGGGCTGCCCGGGGAAAAGAATGAGCAGTTCTTC.

The CDR3 region has the DNA TGTGCCAGAAGCCCCACCGGACAGGGAAACACTGAAGCTTTCTTT. Its protein product is CARSPTGQGNTEAFF. The chain combines TRBV7-5 with TRBJ1-1; the tabulated D call, TRBD1, remains unverified against the DNA. TRBV7-5 is a pseudogene. The CDR3 is 15 amino acids.

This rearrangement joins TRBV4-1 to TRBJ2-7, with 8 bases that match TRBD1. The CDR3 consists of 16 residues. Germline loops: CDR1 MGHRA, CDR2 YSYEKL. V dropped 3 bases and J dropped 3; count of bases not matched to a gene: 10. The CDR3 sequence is CASSHPGTGPNYEQYF. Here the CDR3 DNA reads TGCGCCAGCAGCCACCCCGGGACAGGTCCAAACTACGAGCAGTACTTC.

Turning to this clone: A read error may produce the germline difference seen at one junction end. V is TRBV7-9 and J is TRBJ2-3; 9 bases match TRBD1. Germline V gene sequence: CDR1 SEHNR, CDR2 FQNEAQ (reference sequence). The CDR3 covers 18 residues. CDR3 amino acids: CSSSVGQGQFRGADTQYF. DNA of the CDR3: TGTTCCAGCAGCGTGGGACAGGGCCAATTTCGTGGCGCAGATACGCAGTATTTT.

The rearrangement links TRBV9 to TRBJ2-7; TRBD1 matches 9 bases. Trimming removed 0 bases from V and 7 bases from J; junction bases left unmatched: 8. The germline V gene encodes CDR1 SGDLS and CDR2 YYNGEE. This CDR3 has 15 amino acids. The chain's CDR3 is CASSVGDRARNEQYF. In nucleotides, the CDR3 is TGTGCCAGCAGCGTAGGGGACAGGGCGAGGAATGAGCAGTACTTC.

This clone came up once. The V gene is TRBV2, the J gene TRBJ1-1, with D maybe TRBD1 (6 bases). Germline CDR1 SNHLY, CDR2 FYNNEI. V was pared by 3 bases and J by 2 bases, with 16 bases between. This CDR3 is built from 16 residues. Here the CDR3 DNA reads TGTGCCAGCAGTGAGGGGGGAGGGGGTAGCAACACTGAAGCTTTCTTT. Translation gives CASSEGGGGSNTEAFF.

CDR3 nucleotide sequence: TGCGCCAGCAAAACAGCGGGAGCACGATACGAGCAGTACTTC. Translating gives CASKTAGARYEQYF. The V call is TRBV5-1, the J call TRBJ2-7; 8 bases fit TRBD2. The CDR3 length is 14 residues. The V gene end was trimmed by 6 bases and the J gene end by 4 bases; junction bases not matched to a gene: 9. The germline CDR1 and CDR2 sequences are SGHRS and YFSETQ.

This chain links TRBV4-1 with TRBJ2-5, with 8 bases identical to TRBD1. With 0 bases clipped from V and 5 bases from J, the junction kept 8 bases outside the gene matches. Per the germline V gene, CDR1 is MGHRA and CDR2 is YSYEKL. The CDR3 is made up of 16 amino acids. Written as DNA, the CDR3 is TGCGCCAGCAGCCAAGATCCGGCAGGGGGCCAGGAGACCCAGTACTTC. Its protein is CASSQDPAGGQETQYF.

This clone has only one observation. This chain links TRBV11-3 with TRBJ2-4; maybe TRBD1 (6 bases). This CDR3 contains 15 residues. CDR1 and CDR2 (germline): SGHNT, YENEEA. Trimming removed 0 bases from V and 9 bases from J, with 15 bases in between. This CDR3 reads CASSLDPGTTGIQYF. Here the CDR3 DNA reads TGTGCCAGCAGCTTAGACCCCGGGACAACAGGCATTCAGTACTTC.

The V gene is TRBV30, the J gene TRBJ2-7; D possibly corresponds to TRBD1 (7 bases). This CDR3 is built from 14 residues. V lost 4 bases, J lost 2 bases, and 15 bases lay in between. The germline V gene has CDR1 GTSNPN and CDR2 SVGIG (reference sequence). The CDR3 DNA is TGTGCCTGGACCCGGGGGACAGCGCCCTACGAGCAGTACTTC. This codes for CAWTRGTAPYEQYF.

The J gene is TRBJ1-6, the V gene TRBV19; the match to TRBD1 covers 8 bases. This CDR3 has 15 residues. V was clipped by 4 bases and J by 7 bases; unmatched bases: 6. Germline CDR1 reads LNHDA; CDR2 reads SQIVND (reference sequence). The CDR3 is CASSKPDRANSPLHF. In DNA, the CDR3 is TGTGCCAGTAGTAAACCGGACAGGGCAAATTCACCCCTCCACTTT. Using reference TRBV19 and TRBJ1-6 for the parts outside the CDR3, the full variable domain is DGGITQSPKYLFRKEGQNVTLSCEQNLNHDAMYWYRQDPGQGLRLIYYSQIVNDFQKGDIAEGYSVSREKKESFPLTVTSAQKNPTAFYLCASSKPDRANSPLHFGNGTRLTVT.

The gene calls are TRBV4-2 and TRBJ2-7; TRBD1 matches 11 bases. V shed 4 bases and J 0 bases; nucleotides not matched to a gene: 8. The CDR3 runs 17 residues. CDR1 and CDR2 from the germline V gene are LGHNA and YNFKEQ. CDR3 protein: CASSRGQGAQPSYEQYF. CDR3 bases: TGTGCCAGCAGCCGCGGACAGGGGGCTCAACCCTCCTACGAGCAGTACTTC.

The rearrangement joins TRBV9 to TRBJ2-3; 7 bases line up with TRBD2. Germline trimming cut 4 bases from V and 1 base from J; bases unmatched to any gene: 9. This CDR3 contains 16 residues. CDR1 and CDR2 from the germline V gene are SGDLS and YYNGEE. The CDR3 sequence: CASSLRSSGRTDTQYF. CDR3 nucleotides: TGTGCCAGCAGCCTTCGTAGTAGCGGGCGCACAGATACGCAGTATTTT.

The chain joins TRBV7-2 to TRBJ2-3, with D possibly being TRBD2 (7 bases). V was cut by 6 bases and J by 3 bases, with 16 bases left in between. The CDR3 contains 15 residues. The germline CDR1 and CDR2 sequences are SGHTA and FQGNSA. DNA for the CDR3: TGTGCCAGCAGTTCCAGCAGGGGAGGGACAGATACGCAGTATTTT. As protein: CASSSSRGGTDTQYF.

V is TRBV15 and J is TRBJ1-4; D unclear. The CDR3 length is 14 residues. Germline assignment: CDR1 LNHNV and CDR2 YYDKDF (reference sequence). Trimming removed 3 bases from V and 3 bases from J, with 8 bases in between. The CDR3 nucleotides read TGTGCCACCAGCAGTCAGAGGGCTAATGAAAAACTGTTTTTT. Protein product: CATSSQRANEKLFF.

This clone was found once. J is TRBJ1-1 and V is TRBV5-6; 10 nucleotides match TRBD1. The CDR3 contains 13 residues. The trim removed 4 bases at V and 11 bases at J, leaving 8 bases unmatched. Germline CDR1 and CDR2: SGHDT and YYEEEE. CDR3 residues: CASSLTGGAGAFF. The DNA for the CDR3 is TGTGCCAGCAGCCTGACAGGGGGCGCGGGGGCTTTCTTT.

Here the CDR3 reads CASSFAGREQYF. The CDR3 DNA is TGTGCCAGCAGCTTCGCGGGGAGAGAGCAGTACTTC. The chain couples TRBV7-6 to TRBJ2-5; D may be TRBD2 (6 bases). The CDR3 runs to 12 residues. The V gene lost 3 bases and the J gene lost 11 bases, with 13 bases spanning the gap. The germline gives CDR1 SGHVS, CDR2 FNYEAQ. The whole variable domain, remainder taken from reference TRBV7-6 and TRBJ2-5, is GAGVSQSPRYKVTKRGQDVALRCDPISGHVSLYWYRQALGQGPEFLTYFNYEAQQDKSGLPNDRFSAERPEGSISTLTIQRTEQRDSAMYRCASSFAGREQYFGPGTRLLVL.

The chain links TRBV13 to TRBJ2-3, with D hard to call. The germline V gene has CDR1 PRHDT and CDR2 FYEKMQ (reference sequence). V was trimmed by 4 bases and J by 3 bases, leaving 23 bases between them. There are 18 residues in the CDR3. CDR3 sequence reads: CASSSETLDSFKTDTQYF. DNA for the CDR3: TGTGCCAGCAGCTCCGAGACCTTAGACTCCTTTAAGACAGATACGCAGTATTTT.